This T cell receptor (beta chain) was recovered during a study of radiotherapy plus CTLA-4 blockade in lung cancer. Using immunoSEQ multiplex PCR, the repertoire was profiled, and TCRdb retains in-frame clones only, with some absent. The data show about 53,000 clones, approximately 85% seen once. Per the germline V gene, CDR1 is KGHSH and CDR2 is LQKENI. V lost 2 bases, J lost 5 bases, and 5 bases stayed unmatched. This CDR3 contains 15 residues. The source material was peripheral blood, sampled from a patient treated with radiotherapy plus ipilimumab. This chain uses TRBV18 with TRBJ2-4; 8 bases map to TRBD2. The receptor's source is a human donor with non-small cell lung cancer whose response to radiotherapy plus ipilimumab could not be evaluated. The CDR3 DNA reads TGTGCCAGCTCACCATCAGGGACTAGAGAAAACATTCAGTACTTC. Translated: CASSPSGTRENIQYF.